A single T cell receptor beta chain is shown here with its context. The sample originates from a study of blood T cell repertoires in COVID-19. Study-level background: Sites in the United States, Italy and Spain provided acute and convalescent COVID-19 samples. Sample material is recorded as cDNA or gDNA derived from T cells, B-cell-depleted T cells, or PBMCs.

The V gene lost 6 bases and the J gene lost 1 base, with 15 bases spanning the gap. CDR1 is SGHTA, CDR2 FQGTGA, per germline. This CDR3 region has 15 residues. The assay was immunoSEQ multiplex PCR, and TCRdb's table has in-frame clones only and misses some. Among about 60,000 clones listed, 88% were seen once. V usage is TRBV7-3 and J usage is TRBJ1-1, with D possibly TRBD1 on 5 matching bases. This clonotype was sampled from a man aged 50-60 years with active COVID-19. Input material: peripheral blood. The CDR3 reads CASSSDGQTNTEAFF. The CDR3 bases are TGTGCCAGCAGTTCCGACGGACAAACGAACACTGAAGCTTTCTTT. Using reference TRBV7-3 and TRBJ1-1 for the parts outside the CDR3, the full variable domain is GAGVSQTPSNKVTEKGKYVELRCDPISGHTALYWYRQSLGQGPEFLIYFQGTGAADDSGLPNDRFFAVRPEGSVSTLKIQRTERGDSAVYLCASSSDGQTNTEAFFGQGTRLTVV.